This T cell receptor (beta chain) came from a study of blood T cell repertoires in COVID-19 (TCRdb year 2020). As for the study more broadly: Collaborator samples came from the United States, Italy and Spain and covered acute and convalescent phases of COVID-19. The prospective study material was composed of cDNA or gDNA derived from T cells, B-cell-depleted T cells, or PBMCs. The dataset comprised deeply sampled blood TCRbeta repertoires from subjects exposed to, actively infected with, or recovered from COVID-19. A freely available public database, intended as a resource for researchers studying the immune response to SARS-CoV-2, is where the repertoires were released. Samples came from the ongoing ImmuneRACE study (first 160 participants) plus 1,254 subjects from 6 global collaborators. The sample metadata nearly always contained a de-identified subject ID, COVID-19 status, age in years and sex. Where HLA class I and class II types were available, the types were taken from metadata supplied by the sample provider, not from assay-based typing. Here is what the overall study found, with its caveats: Clinical and demographic metadata were provided uncurated, with the amount varying by source and participant.

Whole blood was collected in K2EDTA tubes by collaborating institutions according to the institutions' own protocols. Collaborator samples were shipped for TCRbeta analysis as frozen whole blood, isolated PBMCs, or DNA extracted from either sample type. On this clone: Its antigen is unknown. One base away there is no much larger clone; base qualities are not given.

TCRbeta CDR3 regions were amplified from genomic DNA using the immunoSEQ Assay, a bias-controlled multiplex PCR. Per the source publication's procedure: The number of nucleated cells in each sample was estimated from the amplification of reference gene primers within the assay. To quantify the absolute abundance of each unique TCRbeta CDR3 rearrangement, sequence reads were collapsed and filtered. For each sample, productive Simpson clonality was calculated as the square root of Simpson's diversity index over productive rearrangements. Imported from immuneACCESS, the table was reduced by TCRdb to in-frame sequences with V and J called. These copies leave out some clones; in studies compared against another copy, an unresolved V gene accounts for under half, and the cause of the remainder is not known. The V and J calls and clone size come from that table; D and trimming were worked out from the DNA. Across this sample there are more than 85,000 clones, with over 80% seen only once. The ten largest make up about 18% of the sample.

The germline V gene (reference sequence) yields LNHDA for CDR1 and SQIVND for CDR2. Its CDR3 holds 17 amino acids, cysteine through phenylalanine. CDR3 DNA is the only sequence kept; it has 51 bases, read in frame from the first base. V is pruned by 5 bases and J by 0 bases, leaving 8 bases of the junction without a gene match. The sample consisted of peripheral blood. The chain employs TRBV19 and TRBJ2-2, with TRBD2 matching 8 junction bases. This clonotype was obtained from a man older than 75 with acute or convalescent COVID-19. The CDR3 here reads CASSGGLAGTNTGELFF. At the DNA level, the sequence is TGTGCCAGTAGTGGTGGGTTAGCGGGAACGAACACCGGGGAGCTGTTTTTT. The full variable domain, completed from the reference TRBV19 and TRBJ2-2 proteins outside the CDR3, reads DGGITQSPKYLFRKEGQNVTLSCEQNLNHDAMYWYRQDPGQGLRLIYYSQIVNDFQKGDIAEGYSVSREKKESFPLTVTSAQKNPTAFYLCASSGGLAGTNTGELFFGEGSRLTVL.